This T cell receptor (beta chain) appears in the sequencing data of a study of cytomegalovirus exposure and HLA in healthy donors. The PCR contained 60 Vbeta and 13 Jbeta primers. The authors' processing: A later analysis tallied 75 million to 80 million unique TCR beta chains, about 12 million of them shared. Some clones are missing from TCRdb's copy, which holds only in-frame ones; the method was immunoSEQ multiplex PCR. The V and J calls and clone size were taken over from that table, and D and trimming were inferred from the DNA. The sample lists about 170,000 clones, 60% to 85% occurring once. CDR1 MNHEY and CDR2 SVGAGI come from the germline V gene. Trimming removed 0 bases from V and 6 bases from J; junction bases left unmatched: 7. CDR3 size: 16 residues.

Specimen: PBMCs. The TCR comes from a female donor in good health and CMV-seronegative. The rearrangement joins TRBV6-5 to TRBJ1-5, with TRBD1 matching over 8 bases. This CDR3 is CASSYSRTGIGQPQHF. The CDR3 bases are TGTGCCAGCAGTTACTCCCGGACAGGGATTGGTCAGCCCCAGCATTTT.